These 11 T cell receptor beta chains originate from one sample sequenced in a study of B cell selection in AIRE deficiency. CD4+CD127+ cells were sorted as the conventional CD4 T cells. Sequencing used immunoSEQ multiplex PCR; TCRdb keeps in-frame clones, though not all of them. Here the sample spans 20,000 to 30,000 clones, approximately 96% being singletons. Sequenced: conventional CD4+ T cells sorted from PBMCs. These TCRs come from a human donor with AIRE deficiency.

The V gene is TRBV6-6, the J gene TRBJ1-1; D unresolved. CDR3 length: 12 residues. The germline CDR1 and CDR2 sequences are MNHNY and SVGAGI (reference sequence). The V end lost 7 bases, the J end lost 12 bases, and 18 bases lay between the germline ends. The CDR3 loop is CASTYPSGPSFF. CDR3 bases: TGTGCCAGCACCTACCCATCCGGTCCGTCTTTCTTT.

V gene TRBV28 combines with J gene TRBJ1-5, with D perhaps TRBD1 (5 bases). This CDR3 is 17 amino acids long. The germline CDR1 and CDR2 sequences are MDHEN and SYDVKM. Trimming took 7 bases from V and 3 from J, leaving 22 bases between them. CDR3 sequence reads: CASTLWGAGGVNQPQHF. CDR3 sequence (DNA): TGTGCCAGCACCCTATGGGGAGCTGGGGGGGTCAATCAGCCCCAGCATTTT.

The V and J genes are TRBV13 and TRBJ2-2; 12 bases are a match to TRBD2. The CDR3 sequence is 19 residues long. Germline loops: CDR1 PRHDT, CDR2 FYEKMQ (reference sequence). V shed 1 base and J 4 bases; nucleotides not matched to a gene: 10. The CDR3: CASSLVLHTSGRSTGELFF. The CDR3, as DNA: TGTGCCAGCAGCTTAGTCCTCCACACTAGCGGGAGGAGCACCGGGGAGCTGTTTTTT.

J is TRBJ2-7 and V is TRBV5-5; TRBD2 matches 11 bases. CDR3 length: 18 amino acids. V trimming: 6 bases; J trimming: 4 bases; junction bases outside the gene matches: 18. Per the germline V gene, CDR1 is SGHKS and CDR2 is YYEKEE (reference sequence). In DNA, the CDR3 is TGTGCCAGCATCTCACCGGGACTAGCGGTTTCAAACCTATACGAGCAGTACTTC. It is translated as CASISPGLAVSNLYEQYF.

The chain uses TRBV30 and TRBJ1-3; a weak D match, TRBD1 (5 bases). The CDR3 is 15 residues long. The germline CDR1 and CDR2 sequences are GTSNPN and SVGIG (reference sequence). Trimming cost V 5 bases and J 0 bases, with 14 bases left between them. The CDR3 sequence is CAWGRQTSSGNTIYF. In nucleotides, the CDR3 is TGTGCCTGGGGGAGACAGACCTCCTCTGGAAACACCATATATTTT.

The CDR3 DNA reads TGTGCCAGCAGCCAAGAAGACGGAATACTGAACACTGAAGCTTTCTTT. This sequence encodes CASSQEDGILNTEAFF. V and J are TRBV4-2 and TRBJ1-1; D uncertain. Trimming shortened V by 0 bases and J by 0 bases, and 11 bases separated the two germline ends. Germline CDR1 LGHNA, CDR2 YNFKEQ. CDR3 size: 16 residues.

This clone appeared a single time. The chain is built from TRBV4-1 and TRBJ1-5, with D uncertain. Between the trimmed V and J ends, which lost 1 base and 6 bases, there was a span of 13 bases. The CDR3 loop spans 15 amino acids. Germline CDR1 and CDR2: MGHRA and YSYEKL. CDR3 coding DNA: TGCGCCAGCAGCCAAGGGACGTTGGGAGGTCAGCCCCAGCATTTT. Encoded protein: CASSQGTLGGQPQHF.

The rearrangement links TRBV28 to TRBJ2-3; TRBD1 might be the D (6 bases). The V gene's germline CDR1 is MDHEN and CDR2 SYDVKM. The CDR3 covers 15 residues. V shed 6 bases and J shed 2 bases, with 15 bases lying between them. The CDR3 coding sequence is TGTGCCAGCAGATCGGGACACCGACCCACAGATACGCAGTATTTT. It codes for CASRSGHRPTDTQYF.

The CDR3 DNA is TGTGCCAGCAGTGAAGTACCACGGGGCCAGCCCCAGCATTTT. Its translation: CASSEVPRGQPQHF. The rearrangement links TRBV6-1 to TRBJ1-5; a possible D gene is TRBD1 (5 bases). There are 14 residues in the CDR3. Germline V gives CDR1 MNHNS, CDR2 SASEGT. V lost 1 base and J lost 7, with 11 bases in between.

The CDR3 DNA reads TGTGCCAGCAGCCCGGGGACTAACTATGGCTACACCTTC. This codes for CASSPGTNYGYTF. The chain recombines TRBV6-5 with TRBJ1-2; D remains unclear. This CDR3 is built from 13 residues. Germline assignment: CDR1 MNHEY and CDR2 SVGAGI. V gave up 6 bases and J gave up 0 bases, with 8 bases separating them.

The chain is built from TRBV6-1 and TRBJ2-5; possibly TRBD1 for D (5 bases). Germline V gene lookup returns CDR1 MNHNS and CDR2 SASEGT. CDR3 length equals 12 residues. Trimming shortened V by 6 bases and J by 1 base, and 6 bases separated the two germline ends. This CDR3 reads CASRGPQETQYF. DNA for the CDR3: TGTGCCAGCAGGGGGCCCCAAGAGACCCAGTACTTC.